This TCR beta chain was found in a study of T cell responses to AZD1222 COVID-19 vaccine. Regarding the study as a whole: Breadth and depth of Spike-specific TCRs rose after two AZD1222 doses.

Comments on this clone: The antigen remains unidentified.

The protocol was immunoSEQ multiplex PCR, while the TCRdb copy is restricted to in-frame clones and leaves out a portion. The sample lists around 160,000 clones; more than 75% were seen once. Germline assignment: CDR1 SGHRS and CDR2 YFSETQ. V was trimmed by 4 bases and J by 8 bases, leaving 24 bases between them. The CDR3 has 16 residues. The chain carries TRBV5-1 and TRBJ1-2; maybe TRBD1 (6 bases). Material: peripheral blood, obtained on day 0 of MenACWY control vaccination. The receptor was derived from an adult in good health. The CDR3 is CASSPLPPGAGGGYTF. The DNA for the CDR3 is TGCGCCAGCAGCCCTCTACCCCCAGGGGCTGGGGGGGGCTACACCTTC.